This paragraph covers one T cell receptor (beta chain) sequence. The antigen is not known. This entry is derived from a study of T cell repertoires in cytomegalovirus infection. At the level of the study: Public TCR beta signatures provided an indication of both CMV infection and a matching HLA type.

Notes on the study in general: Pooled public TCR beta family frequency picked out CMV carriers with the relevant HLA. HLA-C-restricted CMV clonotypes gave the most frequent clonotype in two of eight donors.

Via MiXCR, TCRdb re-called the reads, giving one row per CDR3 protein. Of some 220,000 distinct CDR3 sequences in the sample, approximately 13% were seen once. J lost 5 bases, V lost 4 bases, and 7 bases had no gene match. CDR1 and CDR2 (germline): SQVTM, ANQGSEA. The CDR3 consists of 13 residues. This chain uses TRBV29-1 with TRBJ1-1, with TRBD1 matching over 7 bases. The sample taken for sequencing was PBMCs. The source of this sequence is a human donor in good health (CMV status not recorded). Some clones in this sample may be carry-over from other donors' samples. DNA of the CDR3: TGCAGCGTTGGTAACAGGGGTGTAACTGAAGCTTTCTTT. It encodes CSVGNRGVTEAFF.